Below, one TCR beta chain is given with its context. Its specificity is unknown. Documented time point: week 11, during vaccination. The study gave 300 ug of mutant IDH1 20-mer peptide per vaccine dose, with topical imiquimod. Astrocytomas found in donors were new, WHO grade 3 or 4, IDH1-mutant and ATRX-lost. CDR1 and CDR2 from the germline V gene are LGHNA and YSLEER. V lost 0 bases and J lost 3, with 12 bases in between. This CDR3 spans 15 amino acids. Produced via immunoSEQ multiplex PCR; TCRdb's table is partial and in-frame only. This sample has under 150,000 clones, with about 82% found just once. The data originate from a study of a mutant IDH1 vaccine in newly diagnosed glioma. Study background: Most had both radiotherapy and temozolomide beforehand; others had only one.

General study results and limits: Top peripheral T cell clonotype shifts appeared unrelated to pseudoprogression.

Sequenced material: PBMCs, taken from a glioma patient whose treatment included an IDH1 peptide vaccine. The receptor comes from a man aged 35-49 years with glioma. The V gene is TRBV4-3, the J gene TRBJ2-7; D is possibly TRBD1 (6 bases). In nucleotides, the CDR3 is TGCGCCAGCAGCCAAGATTGGATAGGGGGCTACGAGCAGTACTTC. It yields the protein CASSQDWIGGYEQYF.